This T cell receptor beta chain originates from a study of blood T cell repertoires in COVID-19. Method: immunoSEQ multiplex PCR; TCRdb's copy keeps in-frame clones and lacks some. This sample has a few hundred thousand clones, with over 85% found just once. Trimming removed 6 bases at V and 4 bases at J, with 10 bases between. Germline CDR1 is MNHEY and CDR2 is SVGAGI. The CDR3 consists of 12 residues. Input material: PBMCs or T cells enriched from blood (not recorded which). This TCR was sampled from a woman aged 60-70 years who had recovered from COVID-19. V usage is TRBV6-5 and J usage is TRBJ2-7, with D possibly TRBD1 on 6 matching bases. CDR3 DNA: TGTGCCAGCAGCATCAGGGGATACGAGCAGTACTTC. It translates to CASSIRGYEQYF.